The clone carrying this T cell receptor (beta chain) was counted many times. Its matching antigen is unknown. RNA transcripts were the template for amplifying TCR beta CDR3 regions. The TCR CDR3 was amplified in a first-round RT-PCR using the HTBI primer set. Using its own MiXCR run on the multiplex PCR reads, TCRdb lists one record per CDR3 protein. The data hold 600,000 or so distinct CDR3 sequences, with around 13% observed a single time. Clinical symptoms, serum thyroxine and TRAb, thyroid ultrasound and orbital computed tomography were used for the diagnoses. Isolation of PBMCs was performed on around 9.3 ml fresh peripheral blood. Germline V gene data show CDR1 as SEHNR and CDR2 as FQNEAQ (reference sequence). The CDR3 has 15 amino acids. The V segment lost 6 bases and the J segment 8 bases; nucleotides outside the gene matches: 8. The entry originates in a study of T cells in Graves' hyperthyroidism and ophthalmopathy.

Study outcomes and limitations: Ophthalmopathy prediction by the model preceded onset by a median approximately 6.9 months. Most thyroid clonotypes with frequency above 0.001 were detected in blood.

The sample consisted of blood. The genes are TRBV7-9 and TRBJ2-1, with 12 positions matching TRBD2. This clonotype was sampled from a woman between 45 and 65 years old with Graves' ophthalmopathy. CDR3 residues: CASSRWTSGKDEQFF. CDR3 sequence (DNA): TGTGCCAGCAGTCGATGGACTAGCGGGAAGGATGAGCAGTTCTTC. The variable domain in full, completed from reference TRBV7-9 and TRBJ2-1, reads DTGVSQNPRHKITKRGQNVTFRCDPISEHNRLYWYRQTLGQGPEFLTYFQNEAQLEKSRLLSDRFSAERPKGSFSTLEIQRTEQGDSAMYLCASSRWTSGKDEQFFGPGTRLTVL.